These 27 T cell receptor beta chains were all obtained from the same sample, sequenced in a study of blood T cell repertoires in COVID-19 (TCRdb year 2020). Libraries were built with the immunoSEQ multiplex PCR assay. Imported from immuneACCESS, the table was reduced by TCRdb to in-frame sequences with V and J called. These copies leave out some clones; in studies compared against another copy, an unresolved V gene accounts for under half, and the cause of the remainder is not known. A total of around 98,000 clones appear in this sample, around 75% of them only once. Of the sample, roughly a quarter falls within the top ten clones. Sequenced input: peripheral blood. The receptors were gathered from an older man with acute or convalescent COVID-19.

The chain carries TRBV3-1 (or the pseudogene TRBV3-2) and TRBJ2-1; 7 bases are shared with TRBD2. V was clipped by 4 bases and J by 7 bases; unmatched bases: 7. The CDR3 length is 14 residues. Germline assignment: CDR1 LGHDT and CDR2 YNNKEL (reference sequence). CDR3 sequence (DNA): TGTGCCAGCAGCCCAGACGGGGGGTTGAATGAGCAGTTCTTC. Translated, it gives CASSPDGGLNEQFF.

The chain has TRBV25-1 and TRBJ2-6; 7 nucleotides agree with TRBD1. Trimming took 8 bases from V and 4 from J; bases not matched to a gene: 5. Germline CDR1 MGHDK, CDR2 SYGVNS. This CDR3 spans 14 amino acids. The chain's CDR3 is CASSRGPGANVLTF. The CDR3 DNA is TGTGCCAGCTCGAGGGGGCCGGGGGCCAACGTCCTGACTTTC.

The genes are TRBV6-5 and TRBJ2-3; a possible D gene is TRBD2 (6 bases). Trimming pared 0 bases from V and 6 bases from J, leaving 16 bases between. CDR3 size: 16 residues. In germline, CDR1 is MNHEY, CDR2 SVGAGI. CDR3 in DNA: TGTGCCAGCAGTTACTCCCGTCCGGGGGTCGCGGATACGCAGTATTTT. Its translation: CASSYSRPGVADTQYF.

The chain carries TRBV7-9 and TRBJ2-3; 9 nucleotides agree with TRBD1. Germline V CDR1 and CDR2: SEHNR, FQNEAQ (reference sequence). The CDR3 length is 15 residues. V lost 4 bases, J lost 3 bases, and 5 bases stayed unmatched. The CDR3 protein is CASSWTGTGTDTQYF. DNA of the CDR3: TGTGCCAGCAGCTGGACCGGGACAGGGACAGATACGCAGTATTTT.

V usage is TRBV7-8 and J usage is TRBJ2-7, with 10 bases lining up with TRBD2. The CDR3 length is 14 residues. Trimming removed 6 bases from V and 3 bases from J; junction bases left unmatched: 5. Germline V gives CDR1 SGHVS, CDR2 FQNEAQ. The CDR3 bases are TGTGCCAGCAGTTCGGGACTAGCGCTCTACGAGCAGTACTTC. Residues: CASSSGLALYEQYF. Together with reference TRBV7-8 and TRBJ2-7, the CDR3 gives the full variable domain: GAGVSQSPRYKVAKRGQDVALRCDPISGHVSLFWYQQALGQGPEFLTYFQNEAQLDKSGLPSDRFFAERPEGSVSTLKIQRTQQEDSAVYLCASSSGLALYEQYFGPGTRLTVT.

This clone was seen only once. This chain links TRBV5-4 with TRBJ2-1; weak D call: TRBD1 (6 bases). The CDR3 contains 15 residues. Trimming took off 7 bases at V and 12 bases at J, with 26 bases between the two ends. The V gene's germline CDR1 is SGHNT and CDR2 YYREEE (reference sequence). CDR3 sequence (DNA): TGTGCCAGCTCACCTGCGAGTCAGGGGTATATTGCGCAGTTCTTC. Its translation is CASSPASQGYIAQFF. The whole variable domain, filled in from reference TRBV5-4 and TRBJ2-1, reads ETGVTQSPTHLIKTRGQQVTLRCSSQSGHNTVSWYQQALGQGPQFIFQYYREEENGRGNFPPRFSGLQFPNYSSELNVNALELDDSALYLCASSPASQGYIAQFFGPGTRLTVL.

J is TRBJ2-7 and V is TRBV27; perhaps TRBD1 as D (6 bases). V was pared by 5 bases and J by 6 bases, with 14 bases between. This CDR3 spans 13 amino acids. Germline-derived CDR1 and CDR2 are MNHEY and SMNVEV (reference sequence). The CDR3, as DNA: TGTGCCAGCAGTCACGGGACATTTTTCGAGCAGTACTTC. Protein sequence: CASSHGTFFEQYF.

This clone was counted many times. The chain is built from TRBV4-3 and TRBJ2-3; 9 bases align to TRBD1. V was clipped by 0 bases and J by 2 bases; unmatched bases: 9. The CDR3 covers 18 residues. The germline CDR1 and CDR2 sequences are LGHNA and YSLEER. CDR3 DNA: TGCGCCAGCAGCCAAGATGGGATGGGGGACAGGGCCACAGATACGCAGTATTTT. Amino acid sequence: CASSQDGMGDRATDTQYF.

J is TRBJ2-2 and V is TRBV9; D is unresolved. Germline CDR1 and CDR2: SGDLS and YYNGEE. The CDR3 runs to 16 residues. The V end lost 0 bases, the J end lost 0 bases, and 9 bases lay between the germline ends. The CDR3: CASSVGADPNTGELFF. The CDR3 DNA sequence: TGTGCCAGCAGCGTAGGGGCTGACCCGAACACCGGGGAGCTGTTTTTT.

This clone was seen at least ten times. The chain uses TRBV2 and TRBJ1-1; weak D call: TRBD1 (5 bases). Germline CDR1 SNHLY, CDR2 FYNNEI. V was pared by 7 bases and J by 5 bases, with 20 bases between. The CDR3 runs 15 residues. CDR3 DNA sequence: TGTGCCAGCACTTCCGAACAGGCAATGGGTACTGAAGCTTTCTTT. It is translated as CASTSEQAMGTEAFF.

The chain joins TRBV5-6 to TRBJ2-5; D is unclear. The germline gives CDR1 SGHDT, CDR2 YYEEEE. CDR3 length equals 13 residues. V lost 3 bases and J lost 1, with 7 bases in between. The CDR3 nucleotides are TGTGCCAGCAGCTCTACCACCCAAGAGACCCAGTACTTC. Its protein product is CASSSTTQETQYF.

This rearrangement joins TRBV19 to TRBJ1-5; 9 bases match TRBD1. Germline V lookup: CDR1 LNHDA, CDR2 SQIVND (reference sequence). The V segment lost 6 bases and the J segment 5 bases; nucleotides outside the gene matches: 14. The length of the CDR3 is 17 residues. CDR3 region: CASRGTGFSALDQPQHF. CDR3 bases: TGTGCCAGTAGGGGGACAGGGTTTAGCGCTTTAGATCAGCCCCAGCATTTT.

The chain employs TRBV28 and TRBJ1-1; 9 bases are a match to TRBD1. Germline CDR1 reads MDHEN; CDR2 reads SYDVKM. With V trimmed by 4 bases and J by 4 bases, 10 bases remained unmatched. The CDR3 length is 16 residues. The CDR3 spells CASSSRTGEEGTEAFF. DNA for the CDR3: TGTGCCAGCAGTTCTAGGACAGGGGAGGAGGGCACTGAAGCTTTCTTT.

The gene calls are TRBV7-6 and TRBJ2-6, with D possibly TRBD2 on 7 matching bases. Germline V gene data show CDR1 as SGHVS and CDR2 as FNYEAQ. The CDR3 totals 17 residues. V was clipped by 7 bases and J by 1 base, with 17 bases between them. This CDR3 is CASNGGPGISGANVLTF. For the CDR3, the DNA is TGTGCCAGCAACGGGGGGCCAGGGATTTCTGGGGCCAACGTCCTGACTTTC.

A single count supports this clone. V is TRBV2 and J is TRBJ2-1, with a tentative D call TRBD1 (5 bases). V shed 4 bases and J shed 7 bases, with 17 bases lying between them. The CDR3 has 15 amino acids. From germline, CDR1 is SNHLY and CDR2 FYNNEI. The CDR3, as DNA: TGTGCCAGCAGTGTTCCATCGCGTAGGGGAAATGAGCAGTTCTTC. Translated: CASSVPSRRGNEQFF.

V and J are TRBV7-3 and TRBJ2-1; weak D call: TRBD2 (6 bases). V dropped 0 bases and J dropped 10 bases, with 13 bases sitting between them. This CDR3 comprises 14 residues. The germline V gene encodes CDR1 SGHTA and CDR2 FQGTGA. The CDR3 sequence: CASSLTLQGGEQFF. Here the CDR3 DNA reads TGTGCCAGCAGCTTAACTCTCCAGGGAGGCGAGCAGTTCTTC. Full variable domain (rest looked up from reference TRBV7-3 and TRBJ2-1): GAGVSQTPSNKVTEKGKYVELRCDPISGHTALYWYRQSLGQGPEFLIYFQGTGAADDSGLPNDRFFAVRPEGSVSTLKIQRTERGDSAVYLCASSLTLQGGEQFFGPGTRLTVL.

The gene calls are TRBV2 and TRBJ2-7; 8 bases fit TRBD1. V dropped 5 bases and J dropped 3; count of bases not matched to a gene: 6. Germline loops: CDR1 SNHLY, CDR2 FYNNEI. CDR3 length equals 14 residues. The CDR3 nucleotides read TGTGCCAGCAGTCAGGACAGGGCGGACTACGAGCAGTACTTC. Translated: CASSQDRADYEQYF.

The V and J genes are TRBV6-5 and TRBJ1-2, with 7 positions matching TRBD1. CDR1 and CDR2 from the germline V gene are MNHEY and SVGAGI. CDR3 length: 16 residues. V was pared by 4 bases and J by 2 bases, with 10 bases of the junction left unmatched. The CDR3 loop reads CASSSLLTGRNYGYTF. The CDR3 nucleotides read TGTGCCAGCAGTTCCCTCCTGACAGGGAGGAACTATGGCTACACCTTC.

This clone was recorded once. The chain combines TRBV6-1 with TRBJ2-6, with D possibly matching TRBD2 (6 bases). V was cut by 3 bases and J by 0 bases, with 12 bases left in between. This CDR3 has 17 residues. Germline CDR1 and CDR2: MNHNS and SASEGT. The CDR3 is CASSEGRGNSGANVLTF. DNA of the CDR3: TGTGCCAGCAGTGAGGGTCGGGGGAACTCTGGGGCCAACGTCCTGACTTTC.

This clone was recorded only once. The CDR3 DNA reads as TGTGCCAGCAGGGAGGGCCAGAATCAGCCCCAGCATTTT. Translated: CASREGQNQPQHF. This chain connects TRBV5-8 to TRBJ1-5; the D is unclear. V lost 5 bases and J lost 4, with 10 bases in between. The CDR3 is made up of 13 amino acids. CDR1 is SGHTS, CDR2 YDEGEE, per germline. Filled out from reference TRBV5-8 and TRBJ1-5, the complete variable domain reads EAGVTQSPTHLIKTRGQQATLRCSPISGHTSVYWYQQALGLGLQFLLWYDEGEERNRGNFPPRFSGRQFPNYSSELNVNALELEDSALYLCASREGQNQPQHFGDGTRLSIL.

The CDR3 spells CASSQDGRIAKNIQYF. CDR3 nucleotide sequence: TGTGCCAGCAGCCAAGATGGGAGGATAGCCAAAAACATTCAGTACTTC. This rearrangement joins TRBV14 to TRBJ2-4; D is perhaps TRBD2 (6 bases). Germline lookup yields CDR1 SGHDN and CDR2 FVKESK. The CDR3 is made up of 16 amino acids. V was cut by 0 bases and J by 0 bases, with 9 bases left in between.

The chain combines TRBV7-3 with TRBJ2-1; 12 bases agree with TRBD2. The CDR3 runs 15 residues. V lost 5 bases to trimming and J lost 10 bases; unmatched junction nucleotides: 9. Germline V gives CDR1 SGHTA, CDR2 FQGTGA. CDR3 bases: TGTGCCAGCAGCGCAGGACTAGCGGGATTGAAGGAGCAGTTCTTC. As protein: CASSAGLAGLKEQFF.

This sequence joins TRBV9 and TRBJ1-1; D not resolved. CDR3 length: 15 residues. Per germline, CDR1 SGDLS and CDR2 YYNGEE. The V end lost 0 bases, the J end lost 3 bases, and 12 bases lay between the germline ends. CDR3 sequence (DNA): TGTGCCAGCAGCGTAGCGGAGCGTATGGACACTGAAGCTTTCTTT. Protein sequence: CASSVAERMDTEAFF.

J is TRBJ2-1 and V is TRBV5-1; maybe TRBD2 (6 bases). Germline-derived CDR1 and CDR2 are SGHRS and YFSETQ. The CDR3 totals 13 residues. Deletions cut 3 bases from V and 8 bases from J, with 12 bases between. In nucleotides, the CDR3 is TGCGCCAGCAGCTCGGGGTCGGGGGATGAGCAGTTCTTC. Translation: CASSSGSGDEQFF. Supplemented by reference TRBV5-1 and TRBJ2-1, the full variable domain reads KAGVTQTPRYLIKTRGQQVTLSCSPISGHRSVSWYQQTPGQGLQFLFEYFSETQRNKGNFPGRFSGRQFSNSRSEMNVSTLELGDSALYLCASSSGSGDEQFFGPGTRLTVL.

The chain is built from TRBV19 and TRBJ2-7, with 9 bases aligning to TRBD2. With 1 base clipped from V and 4 bases from J, the junction kept 5 bases outside the gene matches. Germline CDR1 reads LNHDA; CDR2 reads SQIVND (reference sequence). This CDR3 is 15 amino acids long. The CDR3 bases are TGTGCCAGTAGTATAGTCGGCGGGAGGGCTTACGAGCAGTACTTC. It encodes CASSIVGGRAYEQYF. The variable domain in full, with the rest retrieved from reference TRBV19 and TRBJ2-7, is DGGITQSPKYLFRKEGQNVTLSCEQNLNHDAMYWYRQDPGQGLRLIYYSQIVNDFQKGDIAEGYSVSREKKESFPLTVTSAQKNPTAFYLCASSIVGGRAYEQYFGPGTRLTVT.

The rearrangement joins TRBV4-1 to TRBJ2-3, with a tentative D call TRBD2 (6 bases). The CDR3 has 15 amino acids. Trimming left V 8 bases short and J 0 bases short, with 15 bases between. CDR1 MGHRA and CDR2 YSYEKL come from the germline V gene. In DNA form, the CDR3 reads TGCGCCAGCGACCTCGGGGGAATTAGCACAGATACGCAGTATTTT. Amino acids: CASDLGGISTDTQYF.

The chain combines TRBV2 with TRBJ2-3, with unresolved D. V was trimmed by 0 bases and J by 6 bases, leaving 7 bases between them. Germline assignment: CDR1 SNHLY and CDR2 FYNNEI. The length of the CDR3 is 13 residues. CDR3 sequence: CASSEAAGDTQYF. Written as DNA, the CDR3 is TGTGCCAGCAGTGAAGCGGCCGGGGATACGCAGTATTTT.